This T cell receptor beta chain was recorded in a study of cytomegalovirus exposure and HLA in healthy donors. Whole-study findings and limits: There were about 160 TCR beta chains listed as cytomegalovirus-associated.

The PCR ran on 60 Vbeta and 13 Jbeta primers. In the original analysis: In a later analysis, the count reached some 75 million unique TCR beta chains, with about 12 million shared. TCRdb's table, derived via immunoSEQ multiplex PCR, lists solely in-frame clones and lacks some. From that table come the V and J calls and clone size; the DNA was used to work out D and trimming. The sample includes some 140,000 clones, 73% of them seen just once. Comment on this clone: Its cognate antigen is unknown.

Sequencing was carried out using PBMCs. The origin of this receptor is a middle-aged woman in good health and CMV-seronegative.

CDR3 coding DNA: TGTGCCAGCAGTCGCCAAAGCGGGGGGCCCGGAGATACGCAGTATTTT. Translated: CASSRQSGGPGDTQYF. The chain links TRBV11-1 to TRBJ2-3; 9 bases are a match to TRBD2. CDR1 and CDR2 from the germline V gene are SGHAT and FQDESV (reference sequence). The CDR3 totals 16 residues. The V gene end was trimmed by 6 bases and the J gene end by 5 bases; junction bases not matched to a gene: 12. The full variable domain, rest sourced from reference TRBV11-1 and TRBJ2-3, is EAEVAQSPRYKITEKSQAVAFWCDPISGHATLYWYRQILGQGPELLVQFQDESVVDDSQLPKDRFSAERLKGVDSTLKIQPAELGDSAMYLCASSRQSGGPGDTQYFGPGTRLTVL.